The rows below give T cell receptor beta chains drawn from one sample of a study of T cells in Graves' hyperthyroidism and ophthalmopathy. TCRdb reanalysed the multiplex PCR reads using MiXCR and keeps one entry per CDR3 protein. Among around 760,000 distinct CDR3 sequences listed, roughly 32% were seen once. The sequenced material came from blood. The receptors originated from a woman in her thirties or forties with Graves' hyperthyroidism. CDR3s include the opening cysteine and the closing phenylalanine or tryptophan.

V,CDR3
TRBV11-2,CASSLDRSGGYEQYF
TRBV19,CASSIIGRDRGNTEAFF
TRBV29-1,CSVETSYEQYF
TRBV4-3,CASSQRRLAHYEQYF
TRBV5-4,CASRRQQGGETQYF
TRBV10-1,CASSESRGSEQFF
TRBV7-2,CASSWLAKISYEQYF
TRBV6-1,CASSEGGDRYGYTF
TRBV2,CASSANYEQCF
TRBV6-5,CASRGRQGATEAFF
TRBV2,CASSSTGRPLGNYGYTF
TRBV12-3/TRBV12-4,CASSLRQGGISPLHF
TRBV6-5,CASSKLAGSYEQYF
TRBV20-1,CSAIWGGSYEQYF
TRBV20-1,CSAGDGGRGTEAFF
TRBV19,CASIPPGREAFF
TRBV7-9,CAWSVRGTEFYSETQYF
TRBV6-5,CASSYSGQGSNYGYTF
TRBV7-1,CASSSRDENTEAFF
TRBV19,CASRQDADHQPQHF
TRBV7-9,CASSTQGIEKLFF
TRBV2,CASSESKGTYGYTF
TRBV5-1,CASSLDAYEQYF
TRBV7-2,CVSSPQSSGNTIYF
TRBV4-3,CASSQDSPPDLVSPLHF
TRBV10-3,CASSLPWTGELFF
TRBV2,CASSAGYNSPLHF
TRBV30,CAWTSGSLGTGELFF
TRBV7-7,CASSARGLAGKETQYF
TRBV5-6,CASRMSWVFREGEQYF
TRBV6-6,CASSVQGSSYGYTF
TRBV20-1,CSAMGGGELFF
TRBV20-1,CSARGRWGGELRSTEAFF
TRBV2,CASSGYRGRTEAFF
TRBV10-1,CASSRDSSGADTQYF
TRBV5-1,CASSPTLVNEKLLF
TRBV3-1,CASSQSQLNSPLHF
TRBV10-3,CAISLQPQHF
TRBV11-2,CASSLSRTSYGYTF
TRBV10-3,CAIRGTVQETQYF
TRBV9,CASGISRDTNNSPLHF
TRBV20-1,CSARAEGRSYEQYF
TRBV14,CASSQFSGTEAFF
TRBV24-1,CATAAGNQPQHF
TRBV19,CASSRSLNEKLFF
TRBV6-5,CASSKSTAKAFF
TRBV7-2,CASRLYSYEQYF
TRBV7-9,CASSASGAGQDSPLHF
TRBV25-1,CASRAYGTEAFF
TRBV19,CASSIRAAETQHF
TRBV25-1,CASSDQGPGVYGYTF
TRBV10-3,CAIRLSMNTEAFF
TRBV2,CASSVGGNEQFF
TRBV4-3,CASNLGTGLSRGGYTF
TRBV5-1,CASSSGTALNYGYTF
TRBV20-1,CSARLAGETQYF
TRBV24-1,CATRSSQGGETQYF
TRBV29-1,CSVQRVYGYTF
TRBV10-3,CAISVDRDQETQYF
TRBV4-1,CASSPLVPTSTEAFF